This TCR beta chain was documented in a study of T cells in Graves' hyperthyroidism and ophthalmopathy. Whole-study context: Blood was drawn when the patient was first diagnosed and still untreated.

CDR1 is KGHDR and CDR2 is SFDVKD in the germline V gene. V gave up 6 bases and J gave up 7 bases; unmatched junction bases: 6. The CDR3 spans 14 residues. This clonotype was detected many times. Amplification of TCR beta CDR3 regions was performed using RNA transcripts as template. The HTBI set primed first-round TCR CDR3 RT-PCR. TCRdb re-analysed the multiplex PCR reads in MiXCR, keeping a single row per CDR3 protein. The table shows about 740,000 distinct CDR3 sequences, with 14% occurring only once. The chain is built from TRBV24-1 and TRBJ2-2; 8 nucleotides match TRBD1. The clonotype comes from a woman aged 18 to 35 with Graves' hyperthyroidism. The sample comprised blood. CDR3 coding DNA: TGTGCCACCAGTCCGTGGACAGGGCGCGGGGAGCTGTTTTTT. Amino acid sequence: CATSPWTGRGELFF.